This passage covers 10 T cell receptor beta chains from one sample sequenced in a study of T cells in Graves' hyperthyroidism and ophthalmopathy. Authors of the study amplified TCR beta CDR3 regions from RNA transcripts. First-round RT-PCR with HTBI primers amplified the TCR CDR3 region. From the multiplex PCR reads, TCRdb called clonotypes with MiXCR, one entry per CDR3 protein. The table has around 99,000 distinct CDR3 sequences, 15% to 20% seen once. Sequencing input: blood. The receptors come from a woman aged 45-59 years with Graves' hyperthyroidism.

This clonotype was observed many times. The chain employs TRBV7-3 and TRBJ2-3; D unresolved. This CDR3 has 13 amino acids. Germline V gene sequence: CDR1 SGHTA, CDR2 FQGTGA. Trimming took 5 bases from V and 0 from J, leaving 6 bases between them. The CDR3 is CASSDDSTDTQYF. The CDR3 bases are TGTGCCAGCAGCGACGACAGCACAGATACGCAGTATTTT. The full variable domain, rest sourced from reference TRBV7-3 and TRBJ2-3, is GAGVSQTPSNKVTEKGKYVELRCDPISGHTALYWYRQSLGQGPEFLIYFQGTGAADDSGLPNDRFFAVRPEGSVSTLKIQRTERGDSAVYLCASSDDSTDTQYFGPGTRLTVL.

The chain joins TRBV11-3 to TRBJ2-7; 11 nucleotides match TRBD1. Germline-derived CDR1 and CDR2 are SGHNT and YENEEA. The CDR3 consists of 14 residues. The ends lost 5 bases at V and 7 bases at J; junction bases unmatched: 7. This CDR3 reads CASSHGQGAREQYF. CDR3 nucleotide sequence: TGTGCCAGCAGCCACGGACAGGGGGCGCGGGAGCAGTACTTC.

The chain employs TRBV28 and TRBJ2-6; D is tentatively TRBD1 or TRBD2 (6 bases each). Germline V gene sequence: CDR1 MDHEN, CDR2 SYDVKM. The V end lost 7 bases, the J end lost 0 bases, and 16 bases lay between the germline ends. This CDR3 region has 17 residues. The CDR3 DNA follows: TGTGCCAGCACCGGGGGCGAGGGGTTCTCTGGGGCCAACGTCCTGACTTTC. Translated, it gives CASTGGEGFSGANVLTF.

V usage is TRBV11-2 and J usage is TRBJ2-3; 16 positions agree with TRBD2. The CDR3 is 18 amino acids. Germline lookup yields CDR1 SGHAT and CDR2 FQNNGV. The junction had 5 bases not matched to a gene; V was cut back by 4 bases and J by 1 base. CDR3 loop: CASSSGLAGGPGTDTQYF. CDR3 DNA: TGTGCCAGCAGCTCGGGACTAGCGGGAGGGCCGGGCACAGATACGCAGTATTTT. Using reference TRBV11-2 and TRBJ2-3 for the parts outside the CDR3, the full variable domain is EAGVAQSPRYKIIEKRQSVAFWCNPISGHATLYWYQQILGQGPKLLIQFQNNGVVDDSQLPKDRFSAERLKGVDSTLKIQPAKLEDSAVYLCASSSGLAGGPGTDTQYFGPGTRLTVL.

Ten or more counts support this clonotype. The chain has TRBV28 and TRBJ2-2; tentative D call: TRBD1 (5 bases). The CDR3 is 14 residues long. V gave up 7 bases and J gave up 4 bases, with 13 bases separating them. Per germline, CDR1 MDHEN and CDR2 SYDVKM. CDR3 DNA sequence: TGTGCCAGCACCCCGCAGGGTGGCACCGGGGAGCTGTTTTTT. As protein: CASTPQGGTGELFF.

This clonotype was counted many times. The rearrangement joins TRBV29-1 to TRBJ2-7; 8 positions agree with TRBD2. Germline-derived CDR1 and CDR2 are SQVTM and ANQGSEA. Unmatched junction bases numbered 5, after V lost 5 bases and J lost 5 bases. The CDR3 is 12 amino acids. CDR3 loop: CSVWSGSNEQYF. CDR3 sequence (DNA): TGCAGCGTTTGGAGCGGGAGCAACGAGCAGTACTTC.

This clonotype was seen a handful of times. The chain joins TRBV19 to TRBJ1-1, with TRBD1 identical over 8 bases. Germline V gene lookup returns CDR1 LNHDA and CDR2 SQIVND (reference sequence). Unmatched junction bases numbered 3, after V lost 6 bases and J lost 0 bases. This CDR3 region has 14 residues. CDR3 residues: CASRTGDMNTEAFF. CDR3 coding DNA: TGTGCCAGTAGGACAGGGGATATGAACACTGAAGCTTTCTTT.

At least ten counts were recorded for this clonotype. The chain joins TRBV28 to TRBJ2-1; no clear D. Germline V gives CDR1 MDHEN, CDR2 SYDVKM. The CDR3 is 16 amino acids. V was cut by 6 bases and J by 4 bases, with 19 bases left in between. The CDR3: CASSGPSKGLYNEQFF. The CDR3 bases are TGTGCCAGCAGCGGTCCCTCAAAGGGCCTTTACAATGAGCAGTTCTTC.

This clonotype was seen repeatedly, ten times or more. The chain is built from TRBV28 and TRBJ2-2; D is uncertain. The CDR3 totals 16 residues. V was shortened by 4 bases and J by 0 bases, with 12 bases between the two germline ends. Germline assignment: CDR1 MDHEN and CDR2 SYDVKM. DNA for the CDR3: TGTGCCAGCAGTTCACGGTTCGGGTCGAACACCGGGGAGCTGTTTTTT. Translated: CASSSRFGSNTGELFF.

The chain has TRBV12-5 and TRBJ1-1, with 8 bases matching TRBD1. Looked up from germline, CDR1 is LGHNT and CDR2 is FRNRAP. This CDR3 has 16 residues. The V segment lost 2 bases and the J segment 3 bases; nucleotides outside the gene matches: 8. The CDR3, as DNA: TGTGCTAGTGGTTTGTCCAATCCGGGACAGGACACTGAAGCTTTCTTT. It yields the protein CASGLSNPGQDTEAFF.